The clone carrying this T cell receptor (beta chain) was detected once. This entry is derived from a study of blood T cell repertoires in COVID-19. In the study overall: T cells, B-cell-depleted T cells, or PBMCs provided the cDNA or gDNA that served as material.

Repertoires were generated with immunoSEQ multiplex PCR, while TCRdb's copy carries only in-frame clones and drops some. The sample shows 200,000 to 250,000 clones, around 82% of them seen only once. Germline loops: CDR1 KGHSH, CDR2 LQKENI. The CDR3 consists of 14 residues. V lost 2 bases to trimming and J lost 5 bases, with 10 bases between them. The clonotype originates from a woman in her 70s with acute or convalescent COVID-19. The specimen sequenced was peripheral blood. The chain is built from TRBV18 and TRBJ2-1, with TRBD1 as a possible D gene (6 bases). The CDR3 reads CASSPKQGNNEQFF. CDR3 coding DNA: TGTGCCAGCTCACCAAAACAGGGAAACAATGAGCAGTTCTTC.